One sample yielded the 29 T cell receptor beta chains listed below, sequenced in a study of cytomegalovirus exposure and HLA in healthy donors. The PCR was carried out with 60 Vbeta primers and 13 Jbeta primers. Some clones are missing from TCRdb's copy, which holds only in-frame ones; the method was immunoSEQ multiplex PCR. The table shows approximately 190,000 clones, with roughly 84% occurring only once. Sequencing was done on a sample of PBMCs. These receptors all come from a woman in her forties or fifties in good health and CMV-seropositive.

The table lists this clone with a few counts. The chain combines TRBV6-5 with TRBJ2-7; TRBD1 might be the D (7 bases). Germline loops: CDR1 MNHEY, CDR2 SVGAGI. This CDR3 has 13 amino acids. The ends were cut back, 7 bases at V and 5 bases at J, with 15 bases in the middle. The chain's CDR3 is CASKKTGRNEQYF. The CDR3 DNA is TGTGCCAGCAAGAAGACAGGGAGGAACGAGCAGTACTTC.

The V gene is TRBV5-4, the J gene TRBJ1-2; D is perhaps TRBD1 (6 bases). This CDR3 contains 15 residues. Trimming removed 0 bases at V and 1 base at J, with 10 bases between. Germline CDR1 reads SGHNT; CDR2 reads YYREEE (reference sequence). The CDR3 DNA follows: TGTGCCAGCAGCTTGGCCTGGGACATTAACTATGGCTACACCTTC. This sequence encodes CASSLAWDINYGYTF.

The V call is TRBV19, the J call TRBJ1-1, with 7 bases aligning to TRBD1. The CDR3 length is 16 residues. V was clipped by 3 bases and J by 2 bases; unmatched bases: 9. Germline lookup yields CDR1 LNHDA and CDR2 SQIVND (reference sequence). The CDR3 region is CASSIPGGGLNTEAFF. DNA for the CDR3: TGTGCCAGTAGTATTCCGGGAGGGGGCCTTAACACTGAAGCTTTCTTT. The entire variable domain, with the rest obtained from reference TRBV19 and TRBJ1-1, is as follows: DGGITQSPKYLFRKEGQNVTLSCEQNLNHDAMYWYRQDPGQGLRLIYYSQIVNDFQKGDIAEGYSVSREKKESFPLTVTSAQKNPTAFYLCASSIPGGGLNTEAFFGQGTRLTVV.

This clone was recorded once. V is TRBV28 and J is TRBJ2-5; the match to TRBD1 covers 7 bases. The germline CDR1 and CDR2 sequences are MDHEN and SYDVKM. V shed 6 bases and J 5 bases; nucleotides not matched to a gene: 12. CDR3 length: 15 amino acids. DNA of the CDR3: TGTGCCAGCAGAATGTCGACAGGGTATGCGGAGACCCAGTACTTC. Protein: CASRMSTGYAETQYF.

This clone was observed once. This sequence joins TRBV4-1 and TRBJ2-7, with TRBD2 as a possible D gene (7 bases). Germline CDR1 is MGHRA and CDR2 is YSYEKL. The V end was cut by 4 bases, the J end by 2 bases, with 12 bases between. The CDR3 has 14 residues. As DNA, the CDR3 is TGCGCCAGCAGCCCGGGGGGCCATACCTACGAGCAGTACTTC. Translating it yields CASSPGGHTYEQYF.

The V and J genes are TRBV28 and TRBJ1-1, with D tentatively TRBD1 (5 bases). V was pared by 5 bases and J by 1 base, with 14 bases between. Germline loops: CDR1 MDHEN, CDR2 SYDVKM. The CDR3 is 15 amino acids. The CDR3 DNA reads TGTGCCAGCAGTCCAAACGGACACAAGAACACTGAAGCTTTCTTT. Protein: CASSPNGHKNTEAFF.

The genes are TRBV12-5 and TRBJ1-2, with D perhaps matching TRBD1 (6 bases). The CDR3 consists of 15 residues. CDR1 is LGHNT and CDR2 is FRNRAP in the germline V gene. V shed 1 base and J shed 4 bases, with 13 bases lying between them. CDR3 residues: CASGLAGGAGYGYTF. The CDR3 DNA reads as TGTGCTAGTGGTTTGGCCGGGGGGGCAGGCTATGGCTACACCTTC.

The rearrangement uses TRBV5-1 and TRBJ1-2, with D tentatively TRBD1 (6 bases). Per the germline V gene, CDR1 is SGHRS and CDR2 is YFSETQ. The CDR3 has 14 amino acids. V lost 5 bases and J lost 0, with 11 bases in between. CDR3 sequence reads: CASRLQGANYGYTF. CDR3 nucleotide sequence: TGCGCCAGCAGATTACAGGGAGCTAACTATGGCTACACCTTC.

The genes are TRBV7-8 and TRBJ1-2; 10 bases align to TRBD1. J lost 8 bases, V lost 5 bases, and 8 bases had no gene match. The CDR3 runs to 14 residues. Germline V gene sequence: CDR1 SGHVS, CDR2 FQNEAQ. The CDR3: CASSARDRGNGYTF. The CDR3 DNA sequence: TGTGCCAGCAGCGCCCGGGACAGGGGAAACGGCTACACCTTC.

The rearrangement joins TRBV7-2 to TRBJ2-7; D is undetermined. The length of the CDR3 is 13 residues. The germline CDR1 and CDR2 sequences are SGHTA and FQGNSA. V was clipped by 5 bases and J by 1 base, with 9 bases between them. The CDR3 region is CASSLFPSYEQYF. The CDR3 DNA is TGTGCCAGCAGCCTATTCCCGTCCTACGAGCAGTACTTC.

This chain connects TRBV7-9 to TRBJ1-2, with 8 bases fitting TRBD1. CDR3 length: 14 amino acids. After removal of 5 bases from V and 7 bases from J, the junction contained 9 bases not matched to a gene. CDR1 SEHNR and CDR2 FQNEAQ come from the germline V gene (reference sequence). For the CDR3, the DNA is TGTGCCAGCAGCGGACCGGACAGGGCCGGTGGCTACACCTTC. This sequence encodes CASSGPDRAGGYTF.

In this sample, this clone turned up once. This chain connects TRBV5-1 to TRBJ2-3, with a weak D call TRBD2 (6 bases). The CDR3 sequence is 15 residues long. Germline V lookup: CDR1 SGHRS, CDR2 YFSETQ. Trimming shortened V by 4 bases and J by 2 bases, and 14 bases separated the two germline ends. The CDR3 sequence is CASSPWGDPTDTQYF. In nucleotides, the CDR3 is TGCGCCAGCAGCCCCTGGGGGGACCCCACAGATACGCAGTATTTT.

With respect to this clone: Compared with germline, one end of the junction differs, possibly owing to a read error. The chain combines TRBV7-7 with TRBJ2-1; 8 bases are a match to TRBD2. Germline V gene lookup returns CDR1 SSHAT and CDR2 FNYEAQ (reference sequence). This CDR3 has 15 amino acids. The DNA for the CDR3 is TGTGCTAGCACTGCGAGCCCGGGGGGGGGCAATGAGCAGTTCTTC. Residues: CASTASPGGGNEQFF.

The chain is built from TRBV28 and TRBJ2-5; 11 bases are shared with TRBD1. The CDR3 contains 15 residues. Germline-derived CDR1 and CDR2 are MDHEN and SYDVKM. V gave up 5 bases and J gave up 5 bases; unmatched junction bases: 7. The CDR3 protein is CASSARTGGTETQYF. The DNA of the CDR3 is TGTGCCAGCAGTGCCAGGACAGGGGGCACGGAGACCCAGTACTTC.

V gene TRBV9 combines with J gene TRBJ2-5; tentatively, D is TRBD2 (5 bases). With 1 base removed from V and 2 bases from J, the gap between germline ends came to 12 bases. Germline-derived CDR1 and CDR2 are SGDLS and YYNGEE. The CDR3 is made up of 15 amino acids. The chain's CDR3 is CASSVSEGAQETQYF. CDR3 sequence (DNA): TGTGCCAGCAGCGTATCCGAGGGCGCGCAAGAGACCCAGTACTTC. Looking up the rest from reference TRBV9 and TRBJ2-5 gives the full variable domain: DSGVTQTPKHLITATGQRVTLRCSPRSGDLSVYWYQQSLDQGLQFLIQYYNGEERAKGNILERFSAQQFPDLHSELNLSSLELGDSALYFCASSVSEGAQETQYFGPGTRLLVL.

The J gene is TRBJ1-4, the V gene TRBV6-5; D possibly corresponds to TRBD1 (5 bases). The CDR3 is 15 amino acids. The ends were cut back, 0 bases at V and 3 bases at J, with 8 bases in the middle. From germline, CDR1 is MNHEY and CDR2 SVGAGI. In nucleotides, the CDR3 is TGTGCCAGCAGTTACTCGGGGGGACCTAATGAAAAACTGTTTTTT. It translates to CASSYSGGPNEKLFF.

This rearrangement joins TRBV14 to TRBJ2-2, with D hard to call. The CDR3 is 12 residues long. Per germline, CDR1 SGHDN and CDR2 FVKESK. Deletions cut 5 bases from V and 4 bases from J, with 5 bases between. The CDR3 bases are TGTGCCAGCAGCTTCGGCACCGGGGAGCTGTTTTTT. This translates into CASSFGTGELFF.

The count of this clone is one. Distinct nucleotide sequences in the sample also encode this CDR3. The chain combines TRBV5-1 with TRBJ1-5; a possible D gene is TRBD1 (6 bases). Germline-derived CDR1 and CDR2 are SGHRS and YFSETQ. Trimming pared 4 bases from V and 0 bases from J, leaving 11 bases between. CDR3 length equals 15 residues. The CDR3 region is CASSLAGVSNQPQHF. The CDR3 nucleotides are TGCGCCAGCAGCCTTGCAGGGGTTAGCAATCAGCCCCAGCATTTT.

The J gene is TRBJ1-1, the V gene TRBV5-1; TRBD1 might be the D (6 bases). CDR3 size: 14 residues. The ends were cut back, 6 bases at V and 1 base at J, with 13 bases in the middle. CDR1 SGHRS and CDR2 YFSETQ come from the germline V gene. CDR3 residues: CASMGGATNTEAFF. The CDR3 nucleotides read TGCGCCAGCATGGGGGGGGCCACGAACACTGAAGCTTTCTTT. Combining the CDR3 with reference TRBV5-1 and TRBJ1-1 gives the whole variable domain KAGVTQTPRYLIKTRGQQVTLSCSPISGHRSVSWYQQTPGQGLQFLFEYFSETQRNKGNFPGRFSGRQFSNSRSEMNVSTLELGDSALYLCASMGGATNTEAFFGQGTRLTVV.

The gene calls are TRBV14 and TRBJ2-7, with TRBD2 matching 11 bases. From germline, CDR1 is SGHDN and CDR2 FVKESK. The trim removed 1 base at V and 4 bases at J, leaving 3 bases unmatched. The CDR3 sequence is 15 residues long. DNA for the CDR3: TGTGCCAGCAGCCAAGGTAGCGGGGGGGGTTACGAGCAGTACTTC. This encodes CASSQGSGGGYEQYF.

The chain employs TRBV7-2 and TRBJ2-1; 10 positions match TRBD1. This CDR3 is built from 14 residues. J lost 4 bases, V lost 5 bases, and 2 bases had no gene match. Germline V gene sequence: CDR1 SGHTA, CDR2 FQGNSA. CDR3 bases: TGTGCCAGCAGCCGGGACAGGGGATACAATGAGCAGTTCTTC. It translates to CASSRDRGYNEQFF.

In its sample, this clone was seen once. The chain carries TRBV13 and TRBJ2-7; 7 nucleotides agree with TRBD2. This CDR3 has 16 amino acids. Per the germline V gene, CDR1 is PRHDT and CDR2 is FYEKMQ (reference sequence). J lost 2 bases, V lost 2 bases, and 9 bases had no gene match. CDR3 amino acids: CASSLSSNGGTYEQYF. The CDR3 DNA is TGTGCCAGCAGCTTATCGTCTAACGGGGGGACCTACGAGCAGTACTTC. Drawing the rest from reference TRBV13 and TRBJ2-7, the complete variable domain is AAGVIQSPRHLIKEKRETATLKCYPIPRHDTVYWYQQGPGQDPQFLISFYEKMQSDKGSIPDRFSAQQFSDYHSELNMSSLELGDSALYFCASSLSSNGGTYEQYFGPGTRLTVT.

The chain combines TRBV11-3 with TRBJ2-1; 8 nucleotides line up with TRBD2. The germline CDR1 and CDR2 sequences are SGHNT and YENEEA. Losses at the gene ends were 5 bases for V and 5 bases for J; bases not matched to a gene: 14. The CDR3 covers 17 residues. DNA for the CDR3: TGTGCCAGCAGCCGTCGGGAGCGGGGGAGCGGGAACAATGAGCAGTTCTTC. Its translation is CASSRRERGSGNNEQFF. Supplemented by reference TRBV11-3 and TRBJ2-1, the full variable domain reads EAGVVQSPRYKIIEKKQPVAFWCNPISGHNTLYWYLQNLGQGPELLIRYENEEAVDDSQLPKDRFSAERLKGVDSTLKIQPAELGDSAVYLCASSRRERGSGNNEQFFGPGTRLTVL.

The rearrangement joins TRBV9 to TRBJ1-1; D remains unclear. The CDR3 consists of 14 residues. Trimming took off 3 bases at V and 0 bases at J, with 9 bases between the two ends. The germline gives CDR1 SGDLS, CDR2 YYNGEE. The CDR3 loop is CASSATSLNTEAFF. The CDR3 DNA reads TGTGCCAGCAGCGCCACATCGTTGAACACTGAAGCTTTCTTT.

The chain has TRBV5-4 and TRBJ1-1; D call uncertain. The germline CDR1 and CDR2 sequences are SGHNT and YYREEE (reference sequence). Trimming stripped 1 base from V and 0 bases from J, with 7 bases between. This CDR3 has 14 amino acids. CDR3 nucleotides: TGTGCCAGCAGCTTGAGTCAGATGAACACTGAAGCTTTCTTT. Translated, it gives CASSLSQMNTEAFF.

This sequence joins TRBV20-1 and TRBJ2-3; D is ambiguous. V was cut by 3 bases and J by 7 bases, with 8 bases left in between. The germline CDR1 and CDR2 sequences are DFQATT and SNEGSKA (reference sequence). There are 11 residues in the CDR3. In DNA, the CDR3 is TGCAGTGCTAGTCCCGAGAATACGCAGTATTTT. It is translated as CSASPENTQYF.

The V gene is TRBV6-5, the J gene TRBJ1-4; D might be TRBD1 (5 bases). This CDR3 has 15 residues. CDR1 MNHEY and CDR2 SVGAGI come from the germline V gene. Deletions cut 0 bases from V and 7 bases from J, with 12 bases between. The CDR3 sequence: CASSYSGTGREKLFF. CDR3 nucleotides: TGTGCCAGCAGTTACTCCGGAACAGGCCGTGAAAAACTGTTTTTT.

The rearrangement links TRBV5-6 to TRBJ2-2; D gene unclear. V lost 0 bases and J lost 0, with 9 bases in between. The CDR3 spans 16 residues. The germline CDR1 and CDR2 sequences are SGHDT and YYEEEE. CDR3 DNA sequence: TGTGCCAGCAGCTTGGGCCCTCGGGCGAACACCGGGGAGCTGTTTTTT. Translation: CASSLGPRANTGELFF.

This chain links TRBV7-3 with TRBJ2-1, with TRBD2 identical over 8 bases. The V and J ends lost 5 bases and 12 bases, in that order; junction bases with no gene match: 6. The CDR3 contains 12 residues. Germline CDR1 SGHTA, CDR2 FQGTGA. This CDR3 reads CASSRERGLQFF. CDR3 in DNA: TGTGCCAGCAGCAGGGAGCGGGGGTTGCAGTTCTTC.